Following are 12 T cell receptor beta chains from one sample sequenced in a study of blood T cell repertoires in COVID-19. Using immunoSEQ multiplex PCR, the repertoire was profiled, and TCRdb retains in-frame clones only, with some absent. The sample has roughly 72,000 clones, 80% seen once; the top ten hold roughly 18%. The sequencing sample was made of peripheral blood. These receptors all come from a man in his 70s who had recovered from COVID-19.

The rearrangement links TRBV10-3 to TRBJ2-1, with TRBD2 matching 7 bases. Trimming removed 3 bases from V and 3 bases from J; junction bases left unmatched: 5. The CDR3 contains 15 residues. In germline, CDR1 is ENHRY, CDR2 SYGVKD. The CDR3 bases are TGTGCCATCAGTGAAGCCGGCGGGGGCTACAATGAGCAGTTCTTC. It encodes CAISEAGGGYNEQFF.

The chain joins TRBV12-3 or TRBV12-4 to TRBJ1-5; D uncertain. This CDR3 spans 13 amino acids. Between the trimmed V and J ends, which lost 5 bases and 5 bases, there was a span of 10 bases. CDR3 sequence reads: CASSMNTDQPQHF. The CDR3 DNA is TGTGCCAGCAGTATGAACACAGATCAGCCCCAGCATTTT.

The chain couples TRBV6-5 to TRBJ1-1; D remains unclear. The V end lost 2 bases, the J end lost 8 bases, and 6 bases lay between the germline ends. The CDR3 is made up of 11 amino acids. Per the germline V gene, CDR1 is MNHEY and CDR2 is SVGAGI. The CDR3 DNA reads as TGTGCCAGCAGTTACCTACAGGAAGCTTTCTTT. This encodes CASSYLQEAFF.

The chain uses TRBV30 and TRBJ1-2, with unresolved D. Trimming took 2 bases from V and 2 from J, leaving 15 bases between them. Per the germline V gene, CDR1 is GTSNPN and CDR2 is SVGIG (reference sequence). CDR3 length: 15 amino acids. The DNA for the CDR3 is TGTGCCTGGAGTATAGACACAATTCTAAACTATGGCTACACCTTC. This encodes CAWSIDTILNYGYTF.

The genes are TRBV11-2 and TRBJ2-3; 8 nucleotides agree with TRBD2. Per the germline V gene, CDR1 is SGHAT and CDR2 is FQNNGV. The ends lost 0 bases at V and 4 bases at J; junction bases unmatched: 3. The CDR3 sequence is 15 residues long. DNA of the CDR3: TGTGCCAGCAGCTTAGATAGCGGGGATGCAGATACGCAGTATTTT. It translates to CASSLDSGDADTQYF.

The chain recombines TRBV28 with TRBJ1-2; 11 nucleotides line up with TRBD1. The germline gives CDR1 MDHEN, CDR2 SYDVKM. Trimming removed 6 bases from V and 5 bases from J; junction bases left unmatched: 5. The CDR3 is made up of 14 amino acids. This chain's CDR3 is CASSDGTGGYGYTF. As DNA, the CDR3 is TGTGCCAGCAGCGATGGGACAGGGGGATATGGCTACACCTTC.

The rearrangement joins TRBV11-3 to TRBJ1-4; the D gene is possibly TRBD1 (6 bases). Looked up from germline, CDR1 is SGHNT and CDR2 is YENEEA. This CDR3 comprises 16 residues. Deletions cut 1 base from V and 5 bases from J, with 14 bases between. CDR3: CASSLGPTGANEKLFF. The CDR3 region has the DNA TGTGCCAGCAGCTTAGGCCCGACAGGTGCAAATGAAAAACTGTTTTTT.

The gene calls are TRBV3-1 (or the pseudogene TRBV3-2) and TRBJ1-6; D is ambiguous. Trimming shortened V by 0 bases and J by 3 bases, and 9 bases separated the two germline ends. The CDR3 loop spans 16 amino acids. Germline V gene sequence: CDR1 LGHDT, CDR2 YNNKEL (reference sequence). CDR3 in amino acids: CASSQDYGIYNSPLHF. Written as DNA, the CDR3 is TGTGCCAGCAGCCAAGATTACGGGATCTATAATTCACCCCTCCACTTT.

The genes are TRBV11-3 and TRBJ2-5, with 7 bases that match TRBD1. With V trimmed by 5 bases and J by 5 bases, 8 bases remained unmatched. Germline CDR1 and CDR2: SGHNT and YENEEA. The CDR3 consists of 14 residues. The CDR3 nucleotides are TGTGCCAGCAGCCCGGGACAGCCCCACGAGACCCAGTACTTC. Protein sequence: CASSPGQPHETQYF.

The V call is TRBV27, the J call TRBJ2-3; 11 bases agree with TRBD2. The germline CDR1 and CDR2 sequences are MNHEY and SMNVEV (reference sequence). CDR3 size: 17 residues. The V gene end was trimmed by 2 bases and the J gene end by 4 bases; junction bases not matched to a gene: 8. The CDR3 nucleotides are TGTGCCAGCAGTTTAAGGGTGGCTAGCGGGAGGCCAGATACGCAGTATTTT. Its translation is CASSLRVASGRPDTQYF.

The chain uses TRBV10-3 and TRBJ2-1, with TRBD2 as a possible D gene (6 bases). CDR3 length: 13 residues. The germline CDR1 and CDR2 sequences are ENHRY and SYGVKD. The ends were cut back, 7 bases at V and 14 bases at J, with 21 bases in the middle. The CDR3: CAIKGQWGDREFF. As DNA, the CDR3 is TGTGCCATCAAAGGACAATGGGGGGATCGAGAGTTCTTC.

This sequence joins TRBV28 and TRBJ1-2, with D perhaps TRBD1 (6 bases). The germline V gene has CDR1 MDHEN and CDR2 SYDVKM. V shed 5 bases and J shed 4 bases, with 14 bases lying between them. This CDR3 region has 14 residues. CDR3 region: CASSLQGRSYGYTF. The CDR3 DNA reads as TGTGCCAGCAGTCTACAGGGTAGGAGCTATGGCTACACCTTC.